The 22 T cell receptor beta chains given below trace back to one sample, sequenced in a study of Graves' ophthalmopathy and Graves' hyperthyroidism (dated by TCRdb to 2017 to 2018). The run used an Illumina HiSeq 2000. For repertoire sequencing, TCR beta CDR3 regions were amplified from RNA transcripts. A first-round RT-PCR used HTBI primers with the Qiagen OneStep RT-PCR kit, followed by a second-round multiplex PCR, size selection and purification. TCRdb handled the public reads itself, with Q25 trimming in fastp and clone calling in MiXCR, and kept productive beta chains. CDR3 protein duplicates are merged, each entry listing the most common genes and DNA. The sample includes 500,000 to 700,000 distinct CDR3 sequences, with less than 40% observed a single time. Jointly, the top ten make up about 4.2% of the sample. Source material: peripheral blood or thyroid tissue (not recorded which). The receptors were sampled from an adult man with Graves' hyperthyroidism.

The sample holds a few counts of this clonotype. The chain employs TRBV9 and TRBJ2-7, with D perhaps TRBD2 (5 bases). The CDR3 consists of 14 residues. Trimming pared 0 bases from V and 4 bases from J, leaving 11 bases between. Germline V gives CDR1 SGDLS, CDR2 YYNGEE. DNA of the CDR3: TGTGCCAGCAGCGTAGATGTGGAGCGGTACGAGCAGTACTTC. As protein: CASSVDVERYEQYF.

This clonotype has a handful of counts. The rearrangement joins TRBV30 to TRBJ1-2; D is uncertain. The CDR3 loop spans 11 amino acids. Germline loops: CDR1 GTSNPN, CDR2 SVGIG (reference sequence). Trimming pared 8 bases from V and 1 base from J, leaving 8 bases between. The chain's CDR3 is CALTDNYGYTF. In nucleotides, the CDR3 is TGTGCCCTTACAGATAACTATGGCTACACCTTC. Together with reference TRBV30 and TRBJ1-2, the CDR3 gives the full variable domain: SQTIHQWPATLVQPVGSPLSLECTVEGTSNPNLYWYRQAAGRGLQLLFYSVGIGQISSEVPQNLSASRPQDRQFILSSKKLLLSDSGFYLCALTDNYGYTFGSGTRLTVV.

This clonotype was detected ten times or more. The chain has TRBV2 and TRBJ1-3; unclear D gene. Germline V gene sequence: CDR1 SNHLY, CDR2 FYNNEI. The CDR3 loop spans 14 amino acids. V was shortened by 7 bases and J by 1 base, with 11 bases between the two germline ends. The CDR3 DNA sequence: TGTGCCAGCAAATTGACGGGGTCTGGAAACACCATATATTTT. Its translation is CASKLTGSGNTIYF.

A note on this clonotype: A single base separates this from a much larger clone, so it may be a read error. The chain combines TRBV7-2 with TRBJ1-3; D gene uncertain. The CDR3 sequence is 13 residues long. Deletions cut 2 bases from V and 2 bases from J, with 4 bases between. Germline CDR1 and CDR2: SGHTA and FQGNSA. CDR3 sequence reads: CASSLLPGNTIYF. The CDR3 bases are TGTGCCAGCAGCTTACTCCCTGGAAACACCATATATTTT. The full variable domain, rest sourced from reference TRBV7-2 and TRBJ1-3, is GAGVSQSPSNKVTEKGKDVELRCDPISGHTALYWYRQSLGQGLEFLIYFQGNSAPDKSGLPSDRFSAERTGGSVSTLTIQRTQQEDSAVYLCASSLLPGNTIYFGEGSWLTVV.

This clonotype came up a few times. This chain uses TRBV24-1 with TRBJ1-4; 7 bases are a match to TRBD1. Looked up from germline, CDR1 is KGHDR and CDR2 is SFDVKD. V was clipped by 0 bases and J by 11 bases; unmatched bases: 11. The CDR3 loop spans 16 amino acids. CDR3 bases: TGTGCCACCAGTGATTTGCTCGAGGGGGCGATGAGGAAACTGTTTTTT. Translated: CATSDLLEGAMRKLFF.

This clonotype occurred many times. The J gene is TRBJ1-2, the V gene TRBV2; D gene ambiguous. The V gene's germline CDR1 is SNHLY and CDR2 FYNNEI. Trimming pared 4 bases from V and 2 bases from J, leaving 14 bases between. The CDR3 contains 15 residues. The CDR3 is CASSGVSKENYGYTF. The CDR3 nucleotides are TGTGCCAGCAGTGGAGTTAGTAAGGAAAACTATGGCTACACCTTC.

The gene calls are TRBV5-5 and TRBJ1-2, with 7 bases matching TRBD1. The V and J ends lost 8 bases and 4 bases, in that order; junction bases with no gene match: 11. CDR1 is SGHKS, CDR2 YYEKEE, per germline (reference sequence). CDR3 length equals 14 residues. As DNA, the CDR3 is TGTGCCAGTCGGCGCCAAGGGGGCTTCTATGGCTACACCTTC. Protein product: CASRRQGGFYGYTF.

This clonotype was detected ten times or more. This chain connects TRBV5-8 to TRBJ1-6, with D perhaps TRBD1 (5 bases). CDR3 length: 17 residues. V was trimmed by 1 base and J by 3 bases, leaving 14 bases between them. The germline CDR1 and CDR2 sequences are SGHTS and YDEGEE. CDR3 sequence: CASSLRRRANYNSPLHF. In DNA, the CDR3 is TGTGCCAGCAGCTTGAGGCGCAGGGCGAACTATAATTCACCCCTCCACTTT.

This clonotype was counted a few times. The chain has TRBV4-2 and TRBJ2-5, with unresolved D. V was cut by 0 bases and J by 2 bases, with 13 bases left in between. This CDR3 contains 16 residues. Germline V gene lookup returns CDR1 LGHNA and CDR2 YNFKEQ. The CDR3, as DNA: TGTGCCAGCAGCCAAGACGGTGGCGAACTACAAGAGACCCAGTACTTC. As protein: CASSQDGGELQETQYF.

This chain links TRBV10-3 with TRBJ2-1; 13 nucleotides agree with TRBD2. This CDR3 comprises 16 residues. The germline V gene encodes CDR1 ENHRY and CDR2 SYGVKD. V was pared by 3 bases and J by 7 bases, with 6 bases of the junction left unmatched. DNA for the CDR3: TGTGCCATCAGTGAATTGGCGACTAGCGGGAGGAATGAGCAGTTCTTC. Amino acids: CAISELATSGRNEQFF.

This clonotype was seen at least ten times. The chain recombines TRBV7-2 with TRBJ2-5; D is ambiguous. CDR1 and CDR2 from the germline V gene are SGHTA and FQGNSA. This CDR3 is built from 14 residues. V was shortened by 2 bases and J by 0 bases, with 7 bases between the two germline ends. The CDR3 loop reads CASSLTRDQETQYF. The CDR3 DNA reads as TGTGCCAGCAGCTTAACGAGAGACCAAGAGACCCAGTACTTC.

About this clonotype: A much larger clone differs by one base, so this may be a read error. V usage is TRBV9 and J usage is TRBJ1-2; no firm D call. V lost 0 bases and J 7 bases, leaving 16 bases between the germline ends. The CDR3 totals 15 residues. Per the germline V gene, CDR1 is SGDLS and CDR2 is YYNGEE. CDR3 in amino acids: CASSVEVGFYCGYTF. The DNA of the CDR3 is TGTGCCAGCAGCGTAGAAGTGGGATTCTACTGTGGCTACACCTTC. The full variable domain, rest sourced from reference TRBV9 and TRBJ1-2, is DSGVTQTPKHLITATGQRVTLRCSPRSGDLSVYWYQQSLDQGLQFLIQYYNGEERAKGNILERFSAQQFPDLHSELNLSSLELGDSALYFCASSVEVGFYCGYTFGSGTRLTVV.

Many counts were recorded for this clonotype. V gene TRBV20-1 combines with J gene TRBJ2-7; D is unclear. The CDR3 runs to 16 residues. Trimming pared 0 bases from V and 3 bases from J, leaving 18 bases between. Germline V CDR1 and CDR2: DFQATT, SNEGSKA (reference sequence). In DNA form, the CDR3 reads TGCAGTGCTAGAGATGGCGCCTCAGCAGACCTCTACGAGCAGTACTTC. This sequence encodes CSARDGASADLYEQYF.

This clonotype was seen repeatedly, ten times or more. The V call is TRBV13, the J call TRBJ1-1, with 7 bases identical to TRBD1. Trimming took 4 bases from V and 3 from J; bases not matched to a gene: 8. The CDR3 is made up of 15 amino acids. Germline-derived CDR1 and CDR2 are PRHDT and FYEKMQ (reference sequence). Written as DNA, the CDR3 is TGTGCCAGCAGCTCAGGAGGGGGCACTGACACTGAAGCTTTCTTT. It specifies CASSSGGGTDTEAFF.

At least ten counts were recorded for this clonotype. The genes are TRBV5-1 and TRBJ2-7, with D maybe TRBD1 (5 bases). The germline V gene has CDR1 SGHRS and CDR2 YFSETQ. V was cut by 4 bases and J by 0 bases, with 17 bases left in between. The CDR3 contains 16 residues. CDR3 sequence reads: CASSQDSSINSYEQYF. The CDR3 DNA sequence: TGCGCCAGCAGCCAAGACAGTTCAATTAACTCCTACGAGCAGTACTTC.

J is TRBJ2-5 and V is TRBV5-1; tentatively, D is TRBD2 (6 bases). With 3 bases removed from V and 5 bases from J, the gap between germline ends came to 17 bases. The CDR3 extends over 15 amino acids. Germline V gene sequence: CDR1 SGHRS, CDR2 YFSETQ. The CDR3 region has the DNA TGCGCCAGCAGCTCAGAGTGGAGGGCGAGGGAGACCCAGTACTTC. Translated, it gives CASSSEWRARETQYF.

In its sample, this clonotype was seen many times. The J gene is TRBJ1-4, the V gene TRBV6-5; 9 bases are a match to TRBD1. The CDR3 is made up of 13 amino acids. Germline V CDR1 and CDR2: MNHEY, SVGAGI. Losses at the gene ends were 2 bases for V and 12 bases for J; bases not matched to a gene: 4. CDR3 amino acids: CASSYAWDRELFF. The CDR3 DNA is TGTGCCAGCAGTTACGCGTGGGACAGGGAACTGTTTTTT.

The CDR3 sequence: CATRSARDGYTF. The CDR3 DNA follows: TGTGCCACCCGATCCGCGAGGGATGGCTACACCTTC. The rearrangement links TRBV28 to TRBJ1-2; D gene uncertain. V dropped 10 bases and J dropped 6 bases, with 15 bases sitting between them. The CDR3 is 12 residues long. Per the germline V gene, CDR1 is MDHEN and CDR2 is SYDVKM.

The chain links TRBV2 to TRBJ1-1; 9 bases line up with TRBD1. V shed 5 bases, J shed 3 bases, and the junction held 10 bases outside the gene matches. The CDR3 totals 16 residues. Germline V lookup: CDR1 SNHLY, CDR2 FYNNEI. The CDR3 loop reads CASSTNRDREDTEAFF. The DNA of the CDR3 is TGTGCCAGCAGTACAAACCGGGACAGGGAAGACACTGAAGCTTTCTTT. The full variable domain, with the rest looked up from reference TRBV2 and TRBJ1-1, is EPEVTQTPSHQVTQMGQEVILRCVPISNHLYFYWYRQILGQKVEFLVSFYNNEISEKSEIFDDQFSVERPDGSNFTLKIRSTKLEDSAMYFCASSTNRDREDTEAFFGQGTRLTVV.

This clonotype was counted many times. The V and J genes are TRBV12-3 or TRBV12-4 and TRBJ2-7; D gene uncertain. V gave up 4 bases and J gave up 3 bases, with 7 bases separating them. The CDR3 is 12 amino acids. The CDR3 DNA reads TGTGCCAGCAGTTCGGAGCTCTACGAGCAGTACTTC. The encoded protein is CASSSELYEQYF.

The chain couples TRBV10-3 to TRBJ2-2; 8 bases match TRBD1. CDR3 length: 15 residues. Losses at the gene ends were 10 bases for V and 2 bases for J; bases not matched to a gene: 9. Per the germline V gene, CDR1 is ENHRY and CDR2 is SYGVKD. This CDR3 reads CASNEPGGNTGELFF. CDR3 nucleotide sequence: TGTGCCAGCAATGAACCAGGGGGCAACACCGGGGAGCTGTTTTTT.

The chain couples TRBV6-5 to TRBJ1-5, with 7 bases matching TRBD1. The ends lost 6 bases at V and 3 bases at J; junction bases unmatched: 5. The germline gives CDR1 MNHEY, CDR2 SVGAGI. The CDR3 has 14 amino acids. The CDR3 sequence is CASRTGQNNQPQHF. As DNA, the CDR3 is TGTGCCAGCAGGACGGGACAGAACAATCAGCCCCAGCATTTT.